The sequence of this T cell receptor (beta chain) was determined in a study of CD8+ T cells in alopecia areata. Study-wide background: Treated patients swallowed 5 to 10 mg of oral tofacitinib twice daily. Treatment with tofacitinib (6 to 18 months) was followed by 6 months off drug. Study results and limitations: Among patients, TCR sharing was less clear than in mice, a difference possibly due in part to HLA diversity in the patient population. Higher clonality was seen in lesional scalp than in normal scalp, especially in alopecia totalis/universalis.

As to this clone: Its antigen is unknown.

The V gene's germline CDR1 is LGHNA and CDR2 YNFKEQ. Trimming cost V 0 bases and J 4 bases, with 8 bases left between them. The CDR3 is 14 amino acids. cDNA serving as the sequencing template came from extracted, reverse transcribed RNA. The repertoire was sequenced with immunoSEQ multiplex PCR; TCRdb's copy has only in-frame clones and lacks some. The sample gives about 120,000 clones, 49% of which show up once; 15% to 20% is in the top ten. The specimen comprised CD8+ T cells sorted from blood, sampled at week 0. The receptor's source is a human donor with alopecia areata. V gene TRBV4-2 combines with J gene TRBJ2-3; D is uncertain. The CDR3 nucleotides are TGTGCCAGCAGCCAAGACACAAGGGCAGATACGCAGTATTTT. As protein: CASSQDTRADTQYF.